This T cell receptor beta chain originates from a study of blood T cell repertoires in COVID-19. Study in general: Sample material is recorded as cDNA or gDNA derived from T cells, B-cell-depleted T cells, or PBMCs.

Methods used by the authors: Reference gene primer amplification gave estimated nucleated cell counts. Assay: immunoSEQ multiplex PCR; the TCRdb copy retains only in-frame clones and omits some. V, J and clone size reflect that table, while D and trimming were determined from the DNA. Of around 330,000 clones detected, 88% appear once; the ten largest clones hold approximately 4%. The CDR3 length is 17 residues. The material sequenced was peripheral blood. The chain couples TRBV21-1 to TRBJ2-7; TRBD2 was called by the table and not checked on the DNA. TRBV21-1 is deemed a pseudogene. The clonotype comes from a woman aged 50 to 60 with active or convalescent COVID-19. This chain's CDR3 is CASSTSGGHLSSYEQYF. CDR3 sequence (DNA): TGTGCCAGCAGCACTTCGGGAGGGCATCTAAGCTCCTACGAGCAGTACTTC.